This record covers a single T cell receptor (beta chain). Antigen specificity is unknown. The data originate from a study of cytomegalovirus exposure and HLA in healthy donors. Germline V gives CDR1 SGHDT, CDR2 YYEEEE. This CDR3 has 17 amino acids. V trimming: 3 bases; J trimming: 0 bases; junction bases outside the gene matches: 8. It was with 60 Vbeta and 13 Jbeta primers that the PCR ran. Sequencing used immunoSEQ multiplex PCR; TCRdb keeps in-frame clones, though not all of them. The sample lists 200,000 to 250,000 clones; around 85% were seen once. Overall study results and limits: Earlier analysis found most TCR beta V segments productive about 90% or about 30% of the time. The authors later linked a missense DCLRE1C variant to TCR beta V- and J-gene trimming. Later analysis showed most CMV-associated TCR beta chains appearing HLA-restricted.

The sequence derives from a girl between 2 and 10 years old in good health and CMV-seronegative. Material: PBMCs. V and J are TRBV5-6 and TRBJ1-3; 8 bases are a match to TRBD1. The CDR3 coding sequence is TGTGCCAGCAGCTCCGGACAGGGTGGAAGCTCTGGAAACACCATATATTTT. This gives the protein CASSSGQGGSSGNTIYF.